This TCR beta chain was found in a study of blood T cell repertoires in COVID-19. Overall study context: The samples span acute and convalescent COVID-19 from the United States, Italy and Spain. T cells, B-cell-depleted T cells, or PBMCs supplied cDNA or gDNA.

Deletions cut 3 bases from V and 9 bases from J, with 18 bases between. This CDR3 region has 16 residues. The germline V gene encodes CDR1 SEHNR and CDR2 FQNEAQ (reference sequence). Source study methods: Estimation of nucleated cell counts relied on the amplification of reference gene primers. Assay: immunoSEQ multiplex PCR; the TCRdb copy retains only in-frame clones and omits some. From that table come the V and J calls and clone size; the DNA was used to work out D and trimming. The data show fewer than 450,000 clones, around 88% seen once. The Seattle patients, enrolled during active infection, were followed longitudinally.

This sequence joins TRBV7-9 and TRBJ1-6; no definite D call. Source material: peripheral blood. The TCR originated in a woman aged 50 to 65 with COVID-19, enrolled during active disease. The CDR3 reads CASSFFPLEAGSPLHF. Here the CDR3 DNA reads TGTGCCAGCAGCTTCTTCCCATTGGAGGCGGGTTCACCCCTCCACTTT. The variable domain in full, with the rest retrieved from reference TRBV7-9 and TRBJ1-6, is DTGVSQNPRHKITKRGQNVTFRCDPISEHNRLYWYRQTLGQGPEFLTYFQNEAQLEKSRLLSDRFSAERPKGSFSTLEIQRTEQGDSAMYLCASSFFPLEAGSPLHFGNGTRLTVT.